Listed below are T cell receptor beta chains from one sample, sequenced in a study of a mutant IDH1 vaccine in newly diagnosed glioma. Some clones are missing from TCRdb's copy, which holds only in-frame ones; the method was immunoSEQ multiplex PCR. Among tens of thousands of clones listed, around 85% were seen once. For these TCRs, the target antigens are not known. Sequencing used PBMCs, obtained from a glioma patient whose treatment included an IDH1 peptide vaccine. These TCRs come from a woman aged 50 to 65 with glioma. Each CDR3 is given with its conserved first and last residue. D genes are given only for firm matches. Expanded clones are given a class, and other clones once, few, many or no size at all.

d_call: -
v_call: TRBV29-1
j_call: TRBJ1-4
clone_size: -
cdr3_aa: CSVHNRVLDEKLFF
cdr3_nt: TGCAGCGTTCATAACAGGGTATTGGATGAAAAACTGTTTTTT

d_call: -
v_call: TRBV27
j_call: TRBJ2-4
clone_size: -
cdr3_aa: CASRLRFGPPANIQYF
cdr3_nt: TGTGCCAGCCGCTTGCGTTTCGGCCCGCCTGCGAACATTCAGTACTTC

d_call: TRBD2
v_call: TRBV2
j_call: TRBJ2-1
clone_size: -
cdr3_aa: CASSSASGRAGNEQFF
cdr3_nt: TGTGCCAGCAGTTCCGCCAGCGGGAGGGCCGGGAATGAGCAGTTCTTC

d_call: TRBD2
v_call: TRBV7-6
j_call: TRBJ2-1
clone_size: -
cdr3_aa: CASSRGRASYNEQFF
cdr3_nt: TGTGCCAGCAGCCGCGGGAGGGCCTCCTACAATGAGCAGTTCTTC

d_call: TRBD2
v_call: TRBV11-2
j_call: TRBJ2-7
clone_size: -
cdr3_aa: CATKEFGGAYEQYF
cdr3_nt: TGTGCCACCAAGGAGTTCGGGGGGGCCTACGAGCAGTACTTC

d_call: -
v_call: TRBV5-6
j_call: TRBJ2-7
clone_size: -
cdr3_aa: CASSFRGGGSDEQYF
cdr3_nt: TGTGCCAGCAGCTTCAGGGGAGGGGGGTCCGACGAGCAGTACTTC

d_call: -
v_call: TRBV30
j_call: TRBJ2-3
clone_size: -
cdr3_aa: CAWRKPSGTDTQYF
cdr3_nt: TGTGCCTGGAGAAAACCTAGCGGCACAGATACGCAGTATTTT

d_call: -
v_call: TRBV28
j_call: TRBJ2-1
clone_size: -
cdr3_aa: CASTDDGLPLGNEQFF
cdr3_nt: TGTGCCAGCACTGACGACGGACTTCCCCTCGGCAATGAGCAGTTCTTC

d_call: TRBD1
v_call: TRBV7-9
j_call: TRBJ2-3
clone_size: -
cdr3_aa: CASSLGDRGYTQYF
cdr3_nt: TGTGCCAGCAGCTTGGGGGACAGGGGCTATACGCAGTATTTT

d_call: -
v_call: TRBV6-5
j_call: TRBJ1-1
clone_size: many
cdr3_aa: CASSYSGAEVAFF
cdr3_nt: TGTGCCAGCAGTTACTCGGGGGCAGAGGTAGCTTTCTTT

d_call: TRBD1
v_call: TRBV10-3
j_call: TRBJ1-1
clone_size: -
cdr3_aa: CAISSGQGGLGTEAFF
cdr3_nt: TGTGCCATCAGTTCGGGACAGGGGGGGCTCGGGACTGAAGCTTTCTTT

d_call: -
v_call: TRBV19
j_call: TRBJ2-3
clone_size: -
cdr3_aa: CASSPRASFSTDTQYF
cdr3_nt: TGTGCCAGTAGTCCTCGGGCTTCATTTAGCACAGATACGCAGTATTTT